This TCR beta chain was sequenced in a study of response to subunit inactivated influenza vaccine. The germline gives CDR1 SEHNR, CDR2 FQNEAQ (reference sequence). This CDR3 is 14 amino acids long. With 5 bases clipped from V and 0 bases from J, the junction kept 3 bases outside the gene matches. TCRdb analysed the RT-PCR reads with MiXCR anew, one entry per CDR3 protein. This table has just under 550,000 distinct CDR3 sequences, approximately 24% appearing once. These data were also reused for a study on T cells expressing NK-cell markers. That work contributes: The TCR beta cDNA came from 5'RACE template switching with UMIs.

The TCR comes from a man aged 50-59 years who received an inactivated influenza vaccine. The starting material was CD4+ T cells sorted from PBMCs, obtained about 12 days after vaccination. The rearrangement links TRBV7-9 to TRBJ1-1; 7 bases are shared with TRBD1. The CDR3: CASSARGMNTEAFF. In DNA form, the CDR3 reads TGTGCCAGCAGCGCCAGGGGGATGAACACTGAAGCTTTCTTT.